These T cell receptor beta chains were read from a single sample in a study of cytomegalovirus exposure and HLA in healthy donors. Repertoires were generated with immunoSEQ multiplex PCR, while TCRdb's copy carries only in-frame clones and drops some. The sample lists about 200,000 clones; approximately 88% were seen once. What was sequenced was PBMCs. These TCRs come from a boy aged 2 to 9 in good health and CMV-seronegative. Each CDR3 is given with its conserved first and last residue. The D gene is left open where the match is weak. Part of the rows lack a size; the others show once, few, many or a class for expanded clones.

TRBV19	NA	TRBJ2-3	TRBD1	TGTGCCAGTGGATACACAGGGGGCGCGACAGATACGCAGTATTTT	CASGYTGGATDTQYF
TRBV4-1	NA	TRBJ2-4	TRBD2	TGCGCCAGCAGCCCGGGACTAGCGGGAGGGTCGGCCAAAAACATTCAGTACTTC	CASSPGLAGGSAKNIQYF
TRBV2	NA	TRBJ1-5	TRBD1	TGTGCCAGCAGTGAGGGGCGACAGGGTGTAAAGCCCCAGCATTTT	CASSEGRQGVKPQHF
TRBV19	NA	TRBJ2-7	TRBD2	TGTGCCAGTAGCCGTCCTCGGGGGGGGCCCTCCTACGAGCAGTACTTC	CASSRPRGGPSYEQYF
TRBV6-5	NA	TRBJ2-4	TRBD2	TGTGCCAGCACGGGCGGGGGGGCAAAAAACATTCAGTACTTC	CASTGGGAKNIQYF
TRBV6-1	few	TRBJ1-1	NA	TGTGCCAGCAGTGAAGGGGGGGGCACTGAAGCTTTCTTT	CASSEGGGTEAFF
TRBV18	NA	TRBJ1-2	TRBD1	TGTGCCAGCTCACCCCGGGACAGGGCAGTCTATGGCTACACCTTC	CASSPRDRAVYGYTF
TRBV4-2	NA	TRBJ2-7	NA	TGTGCCAGCAGCCAAGACCTCCGCGGCTCCTACGAGCAGTACTTC	CASSQDLRGSYEQYF
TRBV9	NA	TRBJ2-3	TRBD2	TGTGCCAGCAGCGTAGGGAACGGGGGGATGATGACAGATACGCAGTATTTT	CASSVGNGGMMTDTQYF
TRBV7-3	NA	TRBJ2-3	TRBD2	TGTGCCAGCAGCTTCACTAGCGGGGGAACGTATACGCAGTATTTT	CASSFTSGGTYTQYF
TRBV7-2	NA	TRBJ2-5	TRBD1	TGTGCCAGCAGCTTAGAGTCGACAGGGGTCAAAAGGACCCAGTACTTC	CASSLESTGVKRTQYF
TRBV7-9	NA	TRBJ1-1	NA	TGTGCCAGCAGCTTACGAGGGAGGGAGACTGAAGCTTTCTTT	CASSLRGRETEAFF
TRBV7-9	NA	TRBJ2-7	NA	TGTGCCAGCAGCTTGGGCATCGAGCAGTACTTC	CASSLGIEQYF
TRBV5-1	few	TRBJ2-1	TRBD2	TGCGCCAGCAGTAGCGGGAGTCTAGACAATGAGCAGTTCTTC	CASSSGSLDNEQFF
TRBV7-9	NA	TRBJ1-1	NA	TGTGCCAGCAGCCTGGACAAAAACACTGAAGCTTTCTTT	CASSLDKNTEAFF
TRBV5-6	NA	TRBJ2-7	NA	TGTGCCAGCAGCTTTTCAGCCTACGAGCAGTACTTC	CASSFSAYEQYF
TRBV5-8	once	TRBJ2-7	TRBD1	TGTGCCAGCAGCCCGAGGGGAACGACAGGGGTGGGACGGGAGCAGTACTTC	CASSPRGTTGVGREQYF
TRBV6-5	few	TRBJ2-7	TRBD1	TGTGCCAGCAGGATGACAGGGGGCGAGCCCCACGAGCAGTACTTC	CASRMTGGEPHEQYF
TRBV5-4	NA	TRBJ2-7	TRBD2	TGTGCCAGCAGCTTGGGGGTAGCGGGGACCACCCGCGAGCAGTACTTC	CASSLGVAGTTREQYF
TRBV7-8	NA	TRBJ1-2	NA	TGTGCCAGCAGCTTTACAGGGAAAGATGGCTACACCTTC	CASSFTGKDGYTF
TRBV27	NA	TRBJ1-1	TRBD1	TGTGCCAGTTACAGGGGCTCCAACACTGAAGCTTTCTTT	CASYRGSNTEAFF
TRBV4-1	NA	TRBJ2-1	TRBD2	TGCGCCAGCAGCCAAGATCGGGGGGGAGCTCACAATGAGCAGTTCTTC	CASSQDRGGAHNEQFF
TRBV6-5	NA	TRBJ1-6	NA	TGTGCCAGCAGTTACGGGAGGGGGGCGAATTCACCCCTCCACTTT	CASSYGRGANSPLHF
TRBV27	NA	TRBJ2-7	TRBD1	TGTGCCAGCAGTCTAAGGACAGGCGGATCCTACGAGCAGTACTTC	CASSLRTGGSYEQYF
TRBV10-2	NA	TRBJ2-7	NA	TGCGCCAGCAGTGAGGTGGCCCAAACCTACGAGCAGTACTTC	CASSEVAQTYEQYF
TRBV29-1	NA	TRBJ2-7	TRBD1	TGCAGCGTTGCTGGACAGGGCTACGAGCAGTACTTC	CSVAGQGYEQYF
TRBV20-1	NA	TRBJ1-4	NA	TGCAGTGCTACAGGGGCCGAAAAACTGTTTTTT	CSATGAEKLFF
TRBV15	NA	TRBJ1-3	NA	TGTGCCACCAGACCGGGGGGCCTCTCTGGAAACACCATATATTTT	CATRPGGLSGNTIYF
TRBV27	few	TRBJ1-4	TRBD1	TGTGCCAGCTCAGGACAGGGGACTGAAAAACTGTTTTTT	CASSGQGTEKLFF
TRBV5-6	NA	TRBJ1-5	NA	TGTGCCAGCAGCTGGGGGGGTCTTTATAGCAATCAGCCCCAGCATTTT	CASSWGGLYSNQPQHF
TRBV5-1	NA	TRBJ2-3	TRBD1	TGCGCCAGCAGCCCGGGTCGTCGCGACAGGGCCACCGATACGCAGTATTTT	CASSPGRRDRATDTQYF
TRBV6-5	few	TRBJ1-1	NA	TGTGCCAGCAGCAGGATAGACCCGAACACTGAAGCTTTCTTT	CASSRIDPNTEAFF
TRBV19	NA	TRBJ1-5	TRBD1	TGTGCCAGTACCGGGACAGTAATAGATCAGCCCCAGCATTTT	CASTGTVIDQPQHF
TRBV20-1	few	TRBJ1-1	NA	TGCAGTGCTCCGACAGCAAAGGAAGCTTTCTTT	CSAPTAKEAFF
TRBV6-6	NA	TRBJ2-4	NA	TGTGCCAGCAGTTACAGGGGTATTCCGGACATTCAGTACTTC	CASSYRGIPDIQYF
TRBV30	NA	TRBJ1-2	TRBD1	TGTGCCTGGAGTGTACAGGGGGCACATGGCTACACCTTC	CAWSVQGAHGYTF
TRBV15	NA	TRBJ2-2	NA	TGTGCCACCAGCAGTCCTCCGAACACCGGGGAGCTGTTTTTT	CATSSPPNTGELFF
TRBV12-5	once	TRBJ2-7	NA	TGTGCTAGTGGCGACTACACCTGGCGGTACTTC	CASGDYTWRYF
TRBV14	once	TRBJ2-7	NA	TGTGCCAGCAGCCAACTGGGGACTTTCTACGAGCAGTACTTC	CASSQLGTFYEQYF
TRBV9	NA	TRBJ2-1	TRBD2	TGTGCCAGCAGCGTCCCCTTACGGGAGGGCAGGATCAATGAGCAGTTCTTC	CASSVPLREGRINEQFF
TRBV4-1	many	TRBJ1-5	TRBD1	TGCGCCAGCAGCCAAATCGGGACAGGGTACCAGCCCCAGCATTTT	CASSQIGTGYQPQHF
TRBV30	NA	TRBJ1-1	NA	TGTGCCGGATCTACACGACTTGAAGCTTTCTTT	CAGSTRLEAFF
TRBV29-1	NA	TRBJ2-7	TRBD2	TGCAGCGTTGCCGCGGGGGGCCCCCTCTCCTACGAGCAGTACTTC	CSVAAGGPLSYEQYF
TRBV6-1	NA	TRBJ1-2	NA	TGTGCCAGCACCTACGGGTCTGTCTATGGCTACCCCTTC	CASTYGSVYGYPF
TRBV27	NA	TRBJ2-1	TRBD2	TGTGCCAGCAGACCCAGCGGGGGGGCCTTCAATGAGCAGTTCTTC	CASRPSGGAFNEQFF